Sequencing of this T cell receptor beta chain was carried out in a study of blood T cell repertoires in COVID-19. At the level of the study: There were acute and convalescent COVID-19 samples, and they came from the United States, Italy and Spain.

Per the study methods: Amplification of reference gene primers was used by the study to estimate nucleated cell counts. The assay was immunoSEQ multiplex PCR, and TCRdb's table has in-frame clones only and misses some. The V and J calls and clone size are taken from that table; D and trimming were inferred from the DNA. The profile shows some 48,000 clones, more than 80% of them singletons. This CDR3 region has 16 residues. In germline, CDR1 is LGHDT, CDR2 YNNKEL (reference sequence). The trim removed 3 bases at V and 1 base at J, leaving 5 bases unmatched. The sequenced sample consisted of peripheral blood. The sequence came from a human donor in a cohort sampled during active COVID-19. The chain is built from TRBV3-1 (or the pseudogene TRBV3-2) and TRBJ2-3; 9 nucleotides match TRBD2. The CDR3 loop is CASSQSSGDGTDTQYF. CDR3 in DNA: TGTGCCAGCAGCCAGTCTAGCGGGGACGGCACAGATACGCAGTATTTT.